This TCR beta chain is from a study of blood T cell repertoires in COVID-19. Study background: The study drew acute and convalescent COVID-19 samples from the United States, Italy and Spain. The cDNA or gDNA used as material had been derived from T cells, B-cell-depleted T cells, or PBMCs.

Per the original methods: Scientists estimated how many nucleated cells there were by amplifying reference gene primers. TCRdb keeps only in-frame clones here, not all; method: immunoSEQ multiplex PCR. V, J and clone size are taken as reported in that table, and D and trimming were inferred from the DNA itself. The table records more than 70,000 clones, about 80% of them present only once. J was trimmed by 2 bases and V by 6 bases; bases with no gene match: 4. This CDR3 spans 14 amino acids. Per germline, CDR1 SNHLY and CDR2 FYNNEI. The clonotype originates from a woman in her 70s with acute or convalescent COVID-19. Sequenced: peripheral blood. The V call is TRBV2, the J call TRBJ2-3; 8 bases are a match to TRBD2. The CDR3 region is CASRTSGNTDTQYF. The DNA of the CDR3 is TGTGCCAGCAGAACTAGCGGAAACACAGATACGCAGTATTTT.